The 24 T cell receptor beta chains below all came from one sample that was sequenced in a study of OX40 agonist ivuxolimab in advanced cancers. TCRdb keeps only in-frame clones here, not all; method: immunoSEQ multiplex PCR. The data hold over 75,000 clones, with roughly 93% observed a single time. The sample was CD4+ or CD8+ T cells sorted from blood, taken in a trial of the OX40 agonist ivuxolimab. These receptors came from an adult with an advanced solid tumor such as melanoma, head and neck, liver or kidney cancer.

The J gene is TRBJ2-3, the V gene TRBV2; 7 bases agree with TRBD2. CDR1 is SNHLY, CDR2 FYNNEI, per germline. The CDR3 has 12 residues. With 7 bases clipped from V and 5 bases from J, the junction kept 3 bases outside the gene matches. The CDR3, as DNA: TGTGCCAGCATGGGGGGGGAAGATACGCAGTATTTT. It translates to CASMGGEDTQYF.

The chain carries TRBV28 and TRBJ1-2; D possibly corresponds to TRBD1 (6 bases). The CDR3 length is 15 residues. Trimming took off 6 bases at V and 7 bases at J, with 21 bases between the two ends. From germline, CDR1 is MDHEN and CDR2 SYDVKM. As DNA, the CDR3 is TGTGCCAGCAGGCCCCCCGGGACAATAGATGCTGGCTACACCTTC. This gives the protein CASRPPGTIDAGYTF.

This chain uses TRBV5-5 with TRBJ1-2, with a weak D call TRBD1 (5 bases). V dropped 5 bases and J dropped 2 bases, with 19 bases sitting between them. The CDR3 runs 16 residues. Germline V gene lookup returns CDR1 SGHKS and CDR2 YYEKEE (reference sequence). The CDR3 region is CASSLVVDNLNYGYTF. The CDR3 DNA follows: TGTGCCAGCAGTTTAGTCGTGGACAATTTAAACTATGGCTACACCTTC.

The chain links TRBV4-3 to TRBJ2-1; D is perhaps TRBD1 or TRBD2 (7 bases each). The CDR3 runs 16 residues. Germline V gene sequence: CDR1 LGHNA, CDR2 YSLEER. V dropped 1 base and J dropped 2 bases, with 12 bases sitting between them. CDR3 DNA: TGCGCCAGCAGCCAAGGGGAGGGGGCCCCCTACAATGAGCAGTTCTTC. Protein sequence: CASSQGEGAPYNEQFF.

This chain uses TRBV5-4 with TRBJ1-1; D is perhaps TRBD1 (6 bases). Trimming took 4 bases from V and 4 from J, leaving 11 bases between them. Germline loops: CDR1 SGHNT, CDR2 YYREEE (reference sequence). CDR3 length: 13 residues. The CDR3 here is CASSIQGATEAFF. DNA for the CDR3: TGTGCCAGCAGCATACAGGGTGCCACTGAAGCTTTCTTT.

This rearrangement joins TRBV9 to TRBJ1-2, with TRBD1 as a possible D gene (5 bases). Germline CDR1 reads SGDLS; CDR2 reads YYNGEE. This CDR3 has 16 residues. Deletions cut 0 bases from V and 1 base from J, with 13 bases between. CDR3 protein: CASSVGQGGGNYGYTF. CDR3 nucleotides: TGTGCCAGCAGCGTAGGGCAGGGAGGAGGTAACTATGGCTACACCTTC.

The chain joins TRBV30 to TRBJ2-7; D is ambiguous. The CDR3 length is 16 residues. Trimming took off 3 bases at V and 1 base at J, with 19 bases between the two ends. Germline assignment: CDR1 GTSNPN and CDR2 SVGIG (reference sequence). The CDR3, as DNA: TGTGCCTGGAGGGGGTCGAGCGCGAAGATTTCCTACGAGCAGTACTTC. Its protein product is CAWRGSSAKISYEQYF.

The chain carries TRBV7-9 and TRBJ2-5; unclear D gene. The CDR3 covers 11 residues. With 4 bases removed from V and 9 bases from J, the gap between germline ends came to 9 bases. CDR1 and CDR2 (germline): SEHNR, FQNEAQ (reference sequence). The CDR3 loop is CASSSGLAQYF. DNA for the CDR3: TGTGCCAGCAGCTCAGGCCTGGCCCAGTACTTC.

V gene TRBV9 combines with J gene TRBJ1-5, with 7 positions matching TRBD1. V lost 4 bases, J lost 1 base, and 8 bases stayed unmatched. This CDR3 has 16 residues. The germline V gene encodes CDR1 SGDLS and CDR2 YYNGEE. The CDR3 sequence: CASSSGGGSSNQPQHF. DNA of the CDR3: TGTGCCAGCAGCTCAGGGGGAGGCTCGAGCAATCAGCCCCAGCATTTT. Using reference TRBV9 and TRBJ1-5 for the parts outside the CDR3, the full variable domain is DSGVTQTPKHLITATGQRVTLRCSPRSGDLSVYWYQQSLDQGLQFLIQYYNGEERAKGNILERFSAQQFPDLHSELNLSSLELGDSALYFCASSSGGGSSNQPQHFGDGTRLSIL.

The chain joins TRBV29-1 to TRBJ2-3; the match to TRBD2 covers 13 bases. The CDR3 has 17 residues. Germline V gene sequence: CDR1 SQVTM, CDR2 ANQGSEA. J gave up 4 bases and V 4 bases, and 11 bases lay outside the gene matches. The CDR3 reads CSVVLGTSGKRADTQYF. For the CDR3, the DNA is TGCAGCGTTGTATTAGGGACTAGCGGGAAGCGGGCAGATACGCAGTATTTT.

The rearrangement links TRBV7-9 to TRBJ2-1; 8 nucleotides line up with TRBD1. V shed 1 base and J 1 base; nucleotides not matched to a gene: 3. The length of the CDR3 is 16 residues. Germline V gene data show CDR1 as SEHNR and CDR2 as FQNEAQ (reference sequence). CDR3 nucleotide sequence: TGTGCCAGCAGCTTAGGTCAGGGGGCTTCCTACAATGAGCAGTTCTTC. It translates to CASSLGQGASYNEQFF. Looking up the rest from reference TRBV7-9 and TRBJ2-1 gives the full variable domain: DTGVSQNPRHKITKRGQNVTFRCDPISEHNRLYWYRQTLGQGPEFLTYFQNEAQLEKSRLLSDRFSAERPKGSFSTLEIQRTEQGDSAMYLCASSLGQGASYNEQFFGPGTRLTVL.

The V gene is TRBV6-5, the J gene TRBJ1-2; tentatively, D is TRBD1 (6 bases). V was trimmed by 2 bases and J by 5 bases, leaving 12 bases between them. Germline lookup yields CDR1 MNHEY and CDR2 SVGAGI. This CDR3 is built from 14 residues. The CDR3 region is CASSYGTKTYGYTF. As DNA, the CDR3 is TGTGCCAGCAGTTACGGGACAAAGACATATGGCTACACCTTC.

The J gene is TRBJ2-5, the V gene TRBV5-6; D is ambiguous. Germline CDR1 SGHDT, CDR2 YYEEEE. Trimming took off 2 bases at V and 5 bases at J, with 16 bases between the two ends. The CDR3 runs 15 residues. As DNA, the CDR3 is TGTGCCAGCAGCTTACTAAGTGGGCCCCTGGAGACCCAGTACTTC. It is translated as CASSLLSGPLETQYF. The full variable domain, rest sourced from reference TRBV5-6 and TRBJ2-5, is DAGVTQSPTHLIKTRGQQVTLRCSPKSGHDTVSWYQQALGQGPQFIFQYYEEEERQRGNFPDRFSGHQFPNYSSELNVNALLLGDSALYLCASSLLSGPLETQYFGPGTRLLVL.

The chain combines TRBV19 with TRBJ1-4, with 8 bases aligning to TRBD1. Trimming at V came to 5 bases and at J to 5 bases, leaving 7 bases not matched to a gene. There are 15 residues in the CDR3. Germline CDR1 reads LNHDA; CDR2 reads SQIVND (reference sequence). CDR3 residues: CASSSMRTGNEKLFF. The CDR3 bases are TGTGCCAGTAGTTCCATGAGGACAGGGAATGAAAAACTGTTTTTT.

The chain couples TRBV28 to TRBJ1-5; a possible D gene is TRBD1 (5 bases). The CDR3 spans 15 residues. Germline V gene data show CDR1 as MDHEN and CDR2 as SYDVKM. Trimming pared 7 bases from V and 0 bases from J, leaving 13 bases between. The CDR3 nucleotides are TGTGCCAGCATCTCCGGACATTATAGCAATCAGCCCCAGCATTTT. It encodes CASISGHYSNQPQHF.

This rearrangement joins TRBV19 to TRBJ2-1; 7 nucleotides agree with TRBD2. The germline gives CDR1 LNHDA, CDR2 SQIVND (reference sequence). Trimming removed 1 base from V and 4 bases from J; junction bases left unmatched: 4. This CDR3 is built from 15 residues. This chain's CDR3 is CASSIAGGWYNEQFF. The CDR3 DNA follows: TGTGCCAGTAGTATAGCGGGAGGTTGGTACAATGAGCAGTTCTTC. Supplemented by reference TRBV19 and TRBJ2-1, the full variable domain reads DGGITQSPKYLFRKEGQNVTLSCEQNLNHDAMYWYRQDPGQGLRLIYYSQIVNDFQKGDIAEGYSVSREKKESFPLTVTSAQKNPTAFYLCASSIAGGWYNEQFFGPGTRLTVL.

The rearrangement joins TRBV7-8 to TRBJ2-7; 10 bases map to TRBD2. This CDR3 comprises 15 residues. From germline, CDR1 is SGHVS and CDR2 FQNEAQ. The trim removed 5 bases at V and 2 bases at J, leaving 6 bases unmatched. The CDR3 DNA reads TGTGCCAGCAGCACCCGGACTAGCGGAACCTACGAGCAGTACTTC. It encodes CASSTRTSGTYEQYF.

The chain joins TRBV7-6 to TRBJ2-7; D not resolved. The CDR3 sequence is 14 residues long. V was shortened by 2 bases and J by 3 bases, with 11 bases between the two germline ends. Germline CDR1 reads SGHVS; CDR2 reads FNYEAQ. In DNA form, the CDR3 reads TGTGCCAGCAGCTTATTTCCGATGATCTACGAGCAGTACTTC. This gives the protein CASSLFPMIYEQYF.

The table lists this clone with a count of one. This chain uses TRBV15 with TRBJ2-3; 7 bases are shared with TRBD2. J gave up 3 bases and V 0 bases, and 6 bases lay outside the gene matches. There are 16 residues in the CDR3. Per germline, CDR1 LNHNV and CDR2 YYDKDF (reference sequence). The CDR3 DNA reads as TGTGCCACCAGCAGAGATGGGGGGGTTGAAACAGATACGCAGTATTTT. It yields the protein CATSRDGGVETDTQYF. Variable domain in full (rest from reference TRBV15 and TRBJ2-3): DAMVIQNPRYQVTQFGKPVTLSCSQTLNHNVMYWYQQKSSQAPKLLFHYYDKDFNNEADTPDNFQSRRPNTSFCFLDIRSPGLGDTAMYLCATSRDGGVETDTQYFGPGTRLTVL.

This chain joins TRBV18 and TRBJ2-7; 8 bases are shared with TRBD2. The V gene end was trimmed by 3 bases and the J gene end by 5 bases; junction bases not matched to a gene: 6. This CDR3 comprises 14 residues. Looked up from germline, CDR1 is KGHSH and CDR2 is LQKENI. CDR3 DNA: TGTGCCAGCTCACCGCCGGGAGGGCGAAACGAGCAGTACTTC. It specifies CASSPPGGRNEQYF.

The V call is TRBV28, the J call TRBJ2-7; D remains ambiguous. V was trimmed by 2 bases and J by 2 bases, leaving 10 bases between them. The CDR3 extends over 14 amino acids. CDR1 and CDR2 (germline): MDHEN, SYDVKM. CDR3 loop: CASSLIPGAYEQYF. The CDR3 nucleotides read TGTGCCAGCAGTTTAATCCCCGGAGCCTACGAGCAGTACTTC.

The chain carries TRBV5-4 and TRBJ2-2; D remains ambiguous. The germline V and J ends were trimmed by 0 bases and 1 base, with 10 bases remaining between them. Per germline, CDR1 SGHNT and CDR2 YYREEE (reference sequence). CDR3 length equals 16 residues. The CDR3 nucleotides read TGTGCCAGCAGCTTGGAGTCTTGGGGGAACACCGGGGAGCTGTTTTTT. Translated: CASSLESWGNTGELFF.

CDR3 sequence: CASSVGPGGTEAFF. The DNA for the CDR3 is TGTGCCAGCAGCGTAGGGCCGGGCGGCACTGAAGCTTTCTTT. The V gene is TRBV9, the J gene TRBJ1-1; D ambiguous. The CDR3 is 14 amino acids. Between the trimmed V and J ends, which lost 0 bases and 4 bases, there was a span of 10 bases. Germline assignment: CDR1 SGDLS and CDR2 YYNGEE.

The chain uses TRBV18 and TRBJ2-4; TRBD1 might be the D (5 bases). Germline assignment: CDR1 KGHSH and CDR2 LQKENI. The V end lost 6 bases, the J end lost 0 bases, and 18 bases lay between the germline ends. The CDR3 has 17 residues. The CDR3 reads CASSPVDSPLAKNIQYF. As DNA, the CDR3 is TGTGCCAGCTCTCCCGTTGACAGCCCTCTAGCCAAAAACATTCAGTACTTC.